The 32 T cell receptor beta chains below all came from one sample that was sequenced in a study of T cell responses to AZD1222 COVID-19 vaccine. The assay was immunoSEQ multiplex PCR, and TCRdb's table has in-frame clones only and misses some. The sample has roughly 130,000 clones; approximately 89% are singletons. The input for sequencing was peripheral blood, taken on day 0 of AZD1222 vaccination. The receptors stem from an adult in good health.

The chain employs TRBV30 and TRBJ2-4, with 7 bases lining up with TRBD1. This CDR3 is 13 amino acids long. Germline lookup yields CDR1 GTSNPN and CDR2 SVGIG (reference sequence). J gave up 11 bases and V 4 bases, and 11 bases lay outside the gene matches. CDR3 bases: TGTGCCTGGACCCCGGGACAGTCGAAACTTCAGTACTTC. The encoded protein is CAWTPGQSKLQYF. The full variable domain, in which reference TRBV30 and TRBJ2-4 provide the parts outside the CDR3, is SQTIHQWPATLVQPVGSPLSLECTVEGTSNPNLYWYRQAAGRGLQLLFYSVGIGQISSEVPQNLSASRPQDRQFILSSKKLLLSDSGFYLCAWTPGQSKLQYFGAGTRLSVL.

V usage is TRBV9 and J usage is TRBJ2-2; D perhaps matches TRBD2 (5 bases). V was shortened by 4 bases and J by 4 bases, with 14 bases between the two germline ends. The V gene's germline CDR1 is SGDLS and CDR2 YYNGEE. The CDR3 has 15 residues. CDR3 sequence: CASSPEFAGTGELFF. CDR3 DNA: TGTGCCAGCAGCCCCGAGTTCGCGGGCACCGGGGAGCTGTTTTTT.

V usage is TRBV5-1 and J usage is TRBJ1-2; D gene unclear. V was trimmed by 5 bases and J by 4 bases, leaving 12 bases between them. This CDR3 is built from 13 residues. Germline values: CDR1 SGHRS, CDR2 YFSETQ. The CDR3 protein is CASSYQDSYGYTF. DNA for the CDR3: TGCGCCAGCAGTTACCAGGATAGCTATGGCTACACCTTC.

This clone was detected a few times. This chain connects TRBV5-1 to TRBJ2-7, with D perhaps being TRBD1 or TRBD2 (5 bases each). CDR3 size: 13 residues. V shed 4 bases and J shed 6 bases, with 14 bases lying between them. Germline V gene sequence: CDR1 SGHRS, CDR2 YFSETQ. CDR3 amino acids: CASSPGTASEQYF. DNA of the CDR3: TGCGCCAGCAGCCCCGGGACGGCCAGCGAGCAGTACTTC.

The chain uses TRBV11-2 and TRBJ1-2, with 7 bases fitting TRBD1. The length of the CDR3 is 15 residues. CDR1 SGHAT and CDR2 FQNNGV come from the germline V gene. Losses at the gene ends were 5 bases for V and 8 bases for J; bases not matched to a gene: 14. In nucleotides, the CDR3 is TGTGCCAGCAGCACCCAGTACAGGGGCTGGAGCGGCTACACCTTC. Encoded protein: CASSTQYRGWSGYTF.

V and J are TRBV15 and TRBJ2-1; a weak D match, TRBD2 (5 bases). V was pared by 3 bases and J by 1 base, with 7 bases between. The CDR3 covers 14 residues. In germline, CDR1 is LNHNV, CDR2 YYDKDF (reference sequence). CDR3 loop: CATSSSDSYNEQFF. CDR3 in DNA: TGTGCCACCAGCAGTAGCGATTCCTACAATGAGCAGTTCTTC.

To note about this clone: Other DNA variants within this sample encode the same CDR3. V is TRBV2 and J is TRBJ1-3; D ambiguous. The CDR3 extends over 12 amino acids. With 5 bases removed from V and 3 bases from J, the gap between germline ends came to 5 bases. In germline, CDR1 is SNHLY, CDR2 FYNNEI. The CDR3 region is CASSPSGNTIYF. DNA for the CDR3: TGTGCCAGCAGTCCCAGTGGAAACACCATATATTTT.

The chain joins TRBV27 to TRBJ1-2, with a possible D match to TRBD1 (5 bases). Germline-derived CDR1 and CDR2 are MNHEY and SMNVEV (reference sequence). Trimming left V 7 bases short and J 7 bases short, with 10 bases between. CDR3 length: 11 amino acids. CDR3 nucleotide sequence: TGTGCCAGCATGGGGGGGGTTGGCTACACCTTC. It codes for CASMGGVGYTF.

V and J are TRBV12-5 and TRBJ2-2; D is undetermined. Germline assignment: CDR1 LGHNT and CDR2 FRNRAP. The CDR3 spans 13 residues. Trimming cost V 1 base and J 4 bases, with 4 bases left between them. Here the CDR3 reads CASGLGVTGELFF. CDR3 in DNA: TGTGCTAGTGGTTTGGGAGTCACCGGGGAGCTGTTTTTT.

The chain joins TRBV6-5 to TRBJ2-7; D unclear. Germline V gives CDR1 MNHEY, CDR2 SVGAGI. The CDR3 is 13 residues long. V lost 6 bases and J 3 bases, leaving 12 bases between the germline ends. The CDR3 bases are TGTGCCAGCAGCCCCCTAGGGAACTACGAGCAGTACTTC. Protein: CASSPLGNYEQYF.

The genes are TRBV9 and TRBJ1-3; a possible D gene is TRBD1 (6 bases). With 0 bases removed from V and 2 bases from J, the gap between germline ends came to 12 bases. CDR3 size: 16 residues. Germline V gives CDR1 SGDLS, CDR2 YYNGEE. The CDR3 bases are TGTGCCAGCAGCGTAGCTACGGGGGGCCCTGGAAACACCATATATTTT. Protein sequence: CASSVATGGPGNTIYF.

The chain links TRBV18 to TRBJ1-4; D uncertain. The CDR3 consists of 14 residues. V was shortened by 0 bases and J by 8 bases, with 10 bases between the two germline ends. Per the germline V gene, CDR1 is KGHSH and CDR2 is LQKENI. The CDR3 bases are TGTGCCAGCTCACCACCGGGCAAGGGCGAAAAACTGTTTTTT. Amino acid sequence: CASSPPGKGEKLFF. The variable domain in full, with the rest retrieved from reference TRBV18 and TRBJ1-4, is NAGVMQNPRHLVRRRGQEARLRCSPMKGHSHVYWYRQLPEEGLKFMVYLQKENIIDESGMPKERFSAEFPKEGPSILRIQQVVRGDSAAYFCASSPPGKGEKLFFGSGTQLSVL.

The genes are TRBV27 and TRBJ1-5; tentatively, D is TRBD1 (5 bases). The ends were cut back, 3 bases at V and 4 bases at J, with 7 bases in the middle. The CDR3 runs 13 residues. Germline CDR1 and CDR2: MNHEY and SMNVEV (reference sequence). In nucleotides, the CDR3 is TGTGCCAGCAGTTTTCGGGGGAATCAGCCCCAGCATTTT. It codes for CASSFRGNQPQHF.

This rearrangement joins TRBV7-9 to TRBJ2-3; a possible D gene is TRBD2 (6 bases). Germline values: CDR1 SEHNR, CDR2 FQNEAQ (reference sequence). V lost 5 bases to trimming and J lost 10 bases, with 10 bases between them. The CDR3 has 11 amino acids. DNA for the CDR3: TGTGCCAGCAGCCTTACTAGCTCGCAGTATTTT. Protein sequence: CASSLTSSQYF.

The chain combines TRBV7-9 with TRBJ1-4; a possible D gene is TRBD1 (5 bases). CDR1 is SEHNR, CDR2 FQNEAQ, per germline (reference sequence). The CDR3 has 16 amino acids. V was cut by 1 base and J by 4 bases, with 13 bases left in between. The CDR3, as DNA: TGTGCCAGCAGCTTAGATTACGGGGGTGGTAATGAAAAACTGTTTTTT. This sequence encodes CASSLDYGGGNEKLFF.

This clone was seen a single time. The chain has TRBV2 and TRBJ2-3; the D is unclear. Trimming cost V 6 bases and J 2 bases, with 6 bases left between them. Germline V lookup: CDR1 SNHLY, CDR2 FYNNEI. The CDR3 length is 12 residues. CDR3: CASRRITDTQYF. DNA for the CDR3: TGTGCCAGCAGAAGAATCACAGATACGCAGTATTTT.

The CDR3 is CATSRGGATNEQFF. The CDR3 DNA follows: TGTGCCACCAGCAGGGGGGGAGCTACCAATGAGCAGTTCTTC. The chain recombines TRBV15 with TRBJ2-1; possible D gene TRBD2, 6 bases. Germline-derived CDR1 and CDR2 are LNHNV and YYDKDF (reference sequence). The germline V and J ends were trimmed by 3 bases and 6 bases, with 12 bases remaining between them. The length of the CDR3 is 14 residues.

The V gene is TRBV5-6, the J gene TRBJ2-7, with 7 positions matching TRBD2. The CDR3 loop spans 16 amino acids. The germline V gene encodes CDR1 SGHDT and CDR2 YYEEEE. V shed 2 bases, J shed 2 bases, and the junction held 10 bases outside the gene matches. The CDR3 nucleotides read TGTGCCAGCAGCTTAATCGTGGGAGGGTTTACCTACGAGCAGTACTTC. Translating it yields CASSLIVGGFTYEQYF.

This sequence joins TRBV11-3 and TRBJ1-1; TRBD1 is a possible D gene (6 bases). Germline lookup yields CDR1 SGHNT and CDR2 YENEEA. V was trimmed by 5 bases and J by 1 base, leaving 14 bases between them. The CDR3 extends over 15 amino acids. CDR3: CASSPRSGANTEAFF. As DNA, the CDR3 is TGTGCCAGCAGCCCACGGTCAGGGGCGAACACTGAAGCTTTCTTT.

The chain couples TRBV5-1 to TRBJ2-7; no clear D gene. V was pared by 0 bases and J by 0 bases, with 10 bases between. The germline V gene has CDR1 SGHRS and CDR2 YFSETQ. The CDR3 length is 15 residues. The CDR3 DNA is TGCGCCAGCAGCTTGGGGGTGGGCGTCTCCTACGAGCAGTACTTC. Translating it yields CASSLGVGVSYEQYF.

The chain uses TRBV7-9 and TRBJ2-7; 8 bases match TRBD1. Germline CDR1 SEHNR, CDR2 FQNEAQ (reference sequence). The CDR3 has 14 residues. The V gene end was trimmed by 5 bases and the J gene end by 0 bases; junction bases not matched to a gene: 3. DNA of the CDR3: TGTGCCAGCAGCACCGGGACAGGCTCCTACGAGCAGTACTTC. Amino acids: CASSTGTGSYEQYF.

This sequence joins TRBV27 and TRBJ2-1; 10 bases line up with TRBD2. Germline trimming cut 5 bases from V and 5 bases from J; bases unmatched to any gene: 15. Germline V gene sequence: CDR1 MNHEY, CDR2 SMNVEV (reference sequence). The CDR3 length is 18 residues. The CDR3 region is CASSPFPPSGRANNEQFF. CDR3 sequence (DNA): TGTGCCAGCAGTCCTTTCCCCCCAAGCGGGAGGGCAAACAATGAGCAGTTCTTC.

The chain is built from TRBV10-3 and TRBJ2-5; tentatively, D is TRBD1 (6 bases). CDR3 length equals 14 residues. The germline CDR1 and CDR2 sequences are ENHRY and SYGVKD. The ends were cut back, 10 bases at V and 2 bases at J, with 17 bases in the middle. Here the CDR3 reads CATPGHSKQETQYF. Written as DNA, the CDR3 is TGTGCCACCCCGGGACATTCTAAACAAGAGACCCAGTACTTC.

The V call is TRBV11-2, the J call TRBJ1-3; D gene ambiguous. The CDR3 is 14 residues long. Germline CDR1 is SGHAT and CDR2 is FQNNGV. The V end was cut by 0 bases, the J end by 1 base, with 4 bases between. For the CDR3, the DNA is TGTGCCAGCAGCTTAGAGCGATCTGGAAACACCATATATTTT. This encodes CASSLERSGNTIYF.

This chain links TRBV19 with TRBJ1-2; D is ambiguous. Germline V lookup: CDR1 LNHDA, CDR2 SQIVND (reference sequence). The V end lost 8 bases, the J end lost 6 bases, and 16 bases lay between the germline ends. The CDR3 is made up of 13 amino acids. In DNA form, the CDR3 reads TGTGCCAGTCAAAGCCGGAGAACCGATGGCTACACCTTC. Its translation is CASQSRRTDGYTF. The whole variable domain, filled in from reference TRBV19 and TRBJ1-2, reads DGGITQSPKYLFRKEGQNVTLSCEQNLNHDAMYWYRQDPGQGLRLIYYSQIVNDFQKGDIAEGYSVSREKKESFPLTVTSAQKNPTAFYLCASQSRRTDGYTFGSGTRLTVV.

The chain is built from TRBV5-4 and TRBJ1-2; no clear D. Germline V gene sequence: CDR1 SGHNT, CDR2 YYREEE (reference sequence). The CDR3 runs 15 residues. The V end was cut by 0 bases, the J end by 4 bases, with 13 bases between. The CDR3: CASSLALQPLYGYTF. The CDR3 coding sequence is TGTGCCAGCAGCTTGGCACTCCAGCCACTCTATGGCTACACCTTC.

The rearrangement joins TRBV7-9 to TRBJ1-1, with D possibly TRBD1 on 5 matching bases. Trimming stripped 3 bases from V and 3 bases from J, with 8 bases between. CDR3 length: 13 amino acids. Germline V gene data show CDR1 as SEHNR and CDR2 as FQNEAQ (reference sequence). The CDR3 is CASSFSRDTEAFF. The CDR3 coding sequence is TGTGCCAGCAGCTTCTCCAGGGACACTGAAGCTTTCTTT.

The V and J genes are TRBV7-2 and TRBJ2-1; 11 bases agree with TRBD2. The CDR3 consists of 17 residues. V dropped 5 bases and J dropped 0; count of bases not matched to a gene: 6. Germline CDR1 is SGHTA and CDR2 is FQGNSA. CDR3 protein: CASSARLAGLSYNEQFF. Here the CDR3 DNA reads TGTGCCAGCAGCGCCAGACTAGCGGGGCTCTCCTACAATGAGCAGTTCTTC.

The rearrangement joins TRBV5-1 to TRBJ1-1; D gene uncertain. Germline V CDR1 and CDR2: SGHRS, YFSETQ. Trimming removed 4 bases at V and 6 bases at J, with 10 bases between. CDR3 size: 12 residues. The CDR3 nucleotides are TGCGCCAGCAGCGCCGAACTATCTGAAGCTTTCTTT. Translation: CASSAELSEAFF.

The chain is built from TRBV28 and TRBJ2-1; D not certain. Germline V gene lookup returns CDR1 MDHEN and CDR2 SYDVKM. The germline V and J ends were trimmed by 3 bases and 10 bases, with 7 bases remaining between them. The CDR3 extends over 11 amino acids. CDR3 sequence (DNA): TGTGCCAGCAGTTTGGCACTAGAGCAGTTCTTC. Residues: CASSLALEQFF.

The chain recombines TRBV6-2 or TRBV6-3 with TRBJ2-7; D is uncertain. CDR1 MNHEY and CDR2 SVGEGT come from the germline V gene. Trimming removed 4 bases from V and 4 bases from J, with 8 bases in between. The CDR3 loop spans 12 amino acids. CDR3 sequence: CASSSQQYEQYF. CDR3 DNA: TGTGCCAGCAGTTCGCAGCAATACGAGCAGTACTTC.

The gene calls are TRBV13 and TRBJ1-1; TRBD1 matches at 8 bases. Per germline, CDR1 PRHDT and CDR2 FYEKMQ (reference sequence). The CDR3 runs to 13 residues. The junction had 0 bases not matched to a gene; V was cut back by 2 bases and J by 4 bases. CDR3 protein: CASSLTGGTEAFF. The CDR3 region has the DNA TGTGCCAGCAGCTTAACAGGGGGCACTGAAGCTTTCTTT.